Below are 32 T cell receptor beta chains sequenced from a single sample in a study of spatial heterogeneity in lung cancer. TCRdb analysed the 5' RACE reads with MiXCR anew, one entry per CDR3 protein. This repertoire shows approximately 82,000 distinct CDR3 sequences, 10% to 15% found once; its top ten account for 4.6%. As to time point: sample taken at primary tumor resection. Sequencing covered unsorted whole RNA taken from tumor, nontumor lung or frozen PBMC. The specimen comprised PBMCs, sampled at surgery. These receptors all stem from a male donor with early-stage non-small cell lung cancer.

The gene calls are TRBV29-1 and TRBJ2-1; either TRBD1 or TRBD2 may supply D (5 bases each). CDR1 SQVTM and CDR2 ANQGSEA come from the germline V gene. Trimming shortened V by 3 bases and J by 2 bases, and 11 bases separated the two germline ends. The CDR3 runs 14 residues. CDR3 loop: CSVDARDPYNEQFF. CDR3 bases: TGCAGCGTTGATGCCAGGGACCCCTACAATGAGCAGTTCTTC.

This chain links TRBV6-1 with TRBJ1-2; 9 bases align to TRBD1. CDR3 size: 13 residues. Germline V gene sequence: CDR1 MNHNS, CDR2 SASEGT. V dropped 2 bases and J dropped 8; count of bases not matched to a gene: 3. The chain's CDR3 is CASSENRGLGYTF. The CDR3 DNA follows: TGTGCCAGCAGTGAAAACAGGGGGCTAGGCTACACCTTC.

The chain carries TRBV6-1 and TRBJ1-6, with a tentative D call TRBD1 (5 bases). This CDR3 contains 15 residues. Germline CDR1 is MNHNS and CDR2 is SASEGT. V shed 6 bases and J shed 8 bases, with 17 bases lying between them. CDR3 in DNA: TGTGCCAGCAGCACCTTAGGGGCCCGCGATTCACCCCTCCACTTT. Translating gives CASSTLGARDSPLHF.

This chain links TRBV20-1 with TRBJ2-3; TRBD2 aligns across 7 bases. Germline CDR1 and CDR2: DFQATT and SNEGSKA (reference sequence). This CDR3 spans 15 amino acids. The junction had 8 bases not matched to a gene; V was cut back by 5 bases and J by 0 bases. DNA of the CDR3: TGCAGTGCTCATAGCGGGCGGGGGAGCACAGATACGCAGTATTTT. It codes for CSAHSGRGSTDTQYF.

The rearrangement uses TRBV5-1 and TRBJ1-2, with 9 bases lining up with TRBD1. The CDR3 totals 15 residues. The germline CDR1 and CDR2 sequences are SGHRS and YFSETQ. J lost 5 bases, V lost 3 bases, and 8 bases had no gene match. The CDR3 loop is CASSSTGGSAYGYTF. CDR3 nucleotide sequence: TGCGCCAGCAGCTCGACAGGGGGTTCAGCTTATGGCTACACCTTC.

In its sample, this clonotype was seen many times. The rearrangement joins TRBV30 to TRBJ2-1, with D perhaps TRBD1 (6 bases). CDR1 is GTSNPN, CDR2 SVGIG, per germline (reference sequence). With 3 bases removed from V and 7 bases from J, the gap between germline ends came to 16 bases. The CDR3 sequence is 14 residues long. CDR3 in amino acids: CAWRLGTQGNEQFF. DNA of the CDR3: TGTGCCTGGAGGTTGGGCACCCAGGGGAATGAGCAGTTCTTC.

This clonotype was counted a few times. This chain joins TRBV20-1 and TRBJ2-3, with TRBD2 matching over 10 bases. Germline lookup yields CDR1 DFQATT and CDR2 SNEGSKA (reference sequence). The CDR3 sequence is 16 residues long. The junction had 10 bases not matched to a gene; V was cut back by 3 bases and J by 4 bases. The CDR3 loop is CSASPPEAGGSDTQYF. The CDR3 DNA is TGCAGTGCTAGCCCTCCTGAAGCGGGAGGGTCAGATACGCAGTATTTT.

The chain employs TRBV7-3 and TRBJ1-6, with 9 bases lining up with TRBD1. Germline V gives CDR1 SGHTA, CDR2 FQGTGA. This CDR3 has 16 amino acids. V trimming: 5 bases; J trimming: 7 bases; junction bases outside the gene matches: 9. This CDR3 reads CASSRGTGSGNSPLHF. The CDR3 coding sequence is TGTGCCAGCAGCCGTGGGACAGGGAGTGGAAATTCACCCCTCCACTTT.

This clonotype was picked up a small number of times. This rearrangement joins TRBV24-1 to TRBJ2-2, with TRBD1 matching 8 bases. J lost 5 bases, V lost 4 bases, and 5 bases had no gene match. CDR1 is KGHDR and CDR2 is SFDVKD in the germline V gene. CDR3 size: 15 residues. The CDR3 nucleotides read TGTGCCACCAGTGAAAGGACAGGGAGAACCGGGGAGCTGTTTTTT. Translated, it gives CATSERTGRTGELFF.

This clonotype has just a few counts. The rearrangement uses TRBV9 and TRBJ2-1; D not certain. Trimming cost V 0 bases and J 4 bases, with 5 bases left between them. CDR1 is SGDLS and CDR2 is YYNGEE in the germline V gene. The CDR3 runs to 13 residues. DNA of the CDR3: TGTGCCAGCAGCGTAGCCCGGTACAATGAGCAGTTCTTC. Protein sequence: CASSVARYNEQFF.

Concerning this clonotype: One junction end disagrees with the germline gene, perhaps due to a read error. This rearrangement joins TRBV6-1 to TRBJ2-2, with 8 bases aligning to TRBD2. This CDR3 region has 15 residues. Germline assignment: CDR1 MNHNS and CDR2 SASEGT. The CDR3 DNA reads TGTGCCAGCCGTGAGAGGATGCGGGAGGACGGGGAGCTGTTTTTT. It translates to CASRERMREDGELFF.

The chain couples TRBV21-1 to TRBJ1-2; the table's D call, TRBD1, was not checked against the DNA. TRBV21-1 is listed as a pseudogene. There are 16 residues in the CDR3. CDR3 loop: CASSKIFRGPNYGYTF. In nucleotides, the CDR3 is TGTGCCAGCAGCAAAATATTCAGGGGACCGAACTATGGCTACACCTTC.

This clonotype was detected a few times. V is TRBV12-3 or TRBV12-4 and J is TRBJ1-1; D perhaps matches TRBD1 (5 bases). V lost 2 bases to trimming and J lost 0 bases, with 10 bases between them. This CDR3 spans 15 amino acids. This CDR3 is CASSLRQGMNTEAFF. CDR3 coding DNA: TGTGCCAGCAGTTTAAGGCAGGGTATGAACACTGAAGCTTTCTTT.

This clonotype was seen a few times. The rearrangement uses TRBV5-1 and TRBJ2-7; 11 nucleotides agree with TRBD1. Germline V gives CDR1 SGHRS, CDR2 YFSETQ. V shed 2 bases, J shed 2 bases, and the junction held 3 bases outside the gene matches. This CDR3 is built from 15 residues. The chain's CDR3 is CASSFTGQGAYEQYF. The CDR3 coding sequence is TGCGCCAGCAGCTTTACGGGACAGGGGGCCTACGAGCAGTACTTC.

The rearrangement uses TRBV27 and TRBJ2-2; D remains ambiguous. Looked up from germline, CDR1 is MNHEY and CDR2 is SMNVEV (reference sequence). The CDR3 is made up of 14 amino acids. Trimming stripped 1 base from V and 7 bases from J, with 10 bases between. CDR3 in amino acids: CASSLLTADGELFF. The DNA for the CDR3 is TGTGCCAGCAGTTTATTGACTGCTGACGGGGAGCTGTTTTTT.

The sample holds a few counts of this clonotype. This chain connects TRBV20-1 to TRBJ2-1, with TRBD1 identical over 7 bases. The V gene's germline CDR1 is DFQATT and CDR2 SNEGSKA (reference sequence). The length of the CDR3 is 14 residues. J gave up 4 bases and V 6 bases, and 9 bases lay outside the gene matches. Here the CDR3 DNA reads TGCAGTGCCACAGGGGCCCAGGATTACAATGAGCAGTTCTTC. Translated: CSATGAQDYNEQFF.

This clonotype was observed a handful of times. The J gene is TRBJ2-7, the V gene TRBV7-2; D is ambiguous. Germline loops: CDR1 SGHTA, CDR2 FQGNSA. V shed 5 bases and J shed 0 bases, with 11 bases lying between them. The CDR3 sequence is 14 residues long. DNA for the CDR3: TGTGCCAGCAGCCCCCGACTTAGCTCCTACGAGCAGTACTTC. Amino acids: CASSPRLSSYEQYF. Filled out from reference TRBV7-2 and TRBJ2-7, the complete variable domain reads GAGVSQSPSNKVTEKGKDVELRCDPISGHTALYWYRQSLGQGLEFLIYFQGNSAPDKSGLPSDRFSAERTGGSVSTLTIQRTQQEDSAVYLCASSPRLSSYEQYFGPGTRLTVT.

This clonotype was observed a handful of times. The chain joins TRBV30 to TRBJ2-7; 9 nucleotides align to TRBD2. The V and J ends lost 3 bases and 5 bases, in that order; junction bases with no gene match: 2. The germline CDR1 and CDR2 sequences are GTSNPN and SVGIG (reference sequence). The CDR3 has 12 amino acids. The CDR3 DNA is TGTGCCTGGAGAGGCGGGAGGGACGAGCAGTACTTC. This translates into CAWRGGRDEQYF.

This clonotype was counted only a few times. The CDR3 nucleotides are TGTGCCAGCAGCGGTACCGGGACAGGCCTCGGAGATACGCAGTATTTT. Translated, it gives CASSGTGTGLGDTQYF. The J gene is TRBJ2-3, the V gene TRBV5-8; TRBD1 agrees at 8 bases. The CDR3 runs 16 residues. From germline, CDR1 is SGHTS and CDR2 YDEGEE. Trimming cost V 4 bases and J 5 bases; bases outside gene matches: 12.

The J gene is TRBJ2-3, the V gene TRBV11-2, with 12 bases matching TRBD1. The V and J ends lost 3 bases and 7 bases, in that order; junction bases with no gene match: 11. The CDR3 has 17 residues. Germline V CDR1 and CDR2: SGHAT, FQNNGV. CDR3 amino acids: CASSLGQGQGAFYTQYF. DNA for the CDR3: TGTGCCAGCAGCTTGGGCCAGGGACAGGGGGCATTTTATACGCAGTATTTT.

The rearrangement joins TRBV3-1 to TRBJ1-2, with D unresolved. The CDR3 runs to 15 residues. Germline values: CDR1 LGHDT, CDR2 YNNKEL (reference sequence). Trimming pared 0 bases from V and 3 bases from J, leaving 11 bases between. CDR3 coding DNA: TGTGCCAGCAGCCAAGATGGTCAAGACTACTATGGCTACACCTTC. Its translation is CASSQDGQDYYGYTF.

This clonotype was observed a handful of times. The gene calls are TRBV3-1 and TRBJ2-1; D is perhaps TRBD2 (6 bases). V lost 1 base to trimming and J lost 15 bases, with 19 bases between them. CDR3 length: 14 amino acids. Germline assignment: CDR1 LGHDT and CDR2 YNNKEL (reference sequence). The CDR3 DNA is TGTGCCAGCAGCCAAGGGGGTGGACTACAGCCTACGTTCTTC. It translates to CASSQGGGLQPTFF.

This clonotype is termed medium-sized (0.01 to 0.1%). The chain uses TRBV20-1 and TRBJ1-1; D unresolved. The V end was cut by 4 bases, the J end by 3 bases, with 12 bases between. The CDR3 sequence is 13 residues long. The germline V gene encodes CDR1 DFQATT and CDR2 SNEGSKA (reference sequence). The CDR3 here is CSAMSGWDTEAFF. The CDR3 DNA reads TGCAGTGCTATGTCGGGTTGGGACACTGAAGCTTTCTTT.

There are a few counts of this clonotype. This chain connects TRBV11-2 to TRBJ1-4; D might be TRBD1 (5 bases). The germline V gene encodes CDR1 SGHAT and CDR2 FQNNGV. Trimming left V 4 bases short and J 8 bases short, with 11 bases between. This CDR3 is 13 amino acids long. As DNA, the CDR3 is TGTGCCAGCAGCTACGGGGCGCGGGAAAAACTGTTTTTT. This translates into CASSYGAREKLFF.

The chain has TRBV9 and TRBJ2-3, with TRBD2 matching 10 bases. V trimming: 3 bases; J trimming: 2 bases; junction bases outside the gene matches: 9. The CDR3 contains 17 residues. Germline V gives CDR1 SGDLS, CDR2 YYNGEE. The CDR3 coding sequence is TGTGCCAGCAGCGCTAGCGGGGGCCAATCGTACACAGATACGCAGTATTTT. Translation gives CASSASGGQSYTDTQYF.

In nucleotides, the CDR3 is TGTGCCTGGAGTGTGCCGGGACAGGGAGGTAGGAGCAATCAGCCCCAGCATTTT. It specifies CAWSVPGQGGRSNQPQHF. V usage is TRBV30 and J usage is TRBJ1-5, with 9 bases aligning to TRBD1. The CDR3 consists of 18 residues. Per the germline V gene, CDR1 is GTSNPN and CDR2 is SVGIG (reference sequence). After removal of 0 bases from V and 1 base from J, the junction contained 10 bases not matched to a gene.

The chain is built from TRBV1 and TRBJ1-4; the listed D gene, TRBD1, was not tested against the DNA. TRBV1 is annotated as a pseudogene. The CDR3 extends over 16 amino acids. For the CDR3, the DNA is TGCACCAGCAGCCAACCACCACAGGGATGGGAAGAAAAACTGTTTTTT. This encodes CTSSQPPQGWEEKLFF.

Only a few counts were recorded for this clonotype. The chain carries TRBV11-2 and TRBJ2-3; D could derive from TRBD1 or TRBD2 (5 bases each). This CDR3 is 15 amino acids long. The V and J ends lost 0 bases and 6 bases respectively, with 13 bases between them. The V gene's germline CDR1 is SGHAT and CDR2 FQNNGV. The CDR3 sequence: CASSLETRGWDTQYF. The CDR3 bases are TGTGCCAGCAGCTTAGAAACCCGGGGCTGGGATACGCAGTATTTT.

Only a few counts were recorded for this clonotype. The chain combines TRBV2 with TRBJ2-5; D perhaps matches TRBD1 (5 bases). The germline gives CDR1 SNHLY, CDR2 FYNNEI. V lost 1 base, J lost 4 bases, and 10 bases lay in between. This CDR3 is built from 14 residues. CDR3 residues: CASSEGGRPETQYF. As DNA, the CDR3 is TGTGCCAGCAGTGAAGGGGGCAGGCCAGAGACCCAGTACTTC. Combining the CDR3 with reference TRBV2 and TRBJ2-5 gives the whole variable domain EPEVTQTPSHQVTQMGQEVILRCVPISNHLYFYWYRQILGQKVEFLVSFYNNEISEKSEIFDDQFSVERPDGSNFTLKIRSTKLEDSAMYFCASSEGGRPETQYFGPGTRLLVL.

This clonotype was seen a few times. This rearrangement joins TRBV6-1 to TRBJ2-3; 12 bases agree with TRBD2. The CDR3 consists of 13 residues. Germline V gene data show CDR1 as MNHNS and CDR2 as SASEGT. V lost 8 bases to trimming and J lost 6 bases; unmatched junction nucleotides: 3. In nucleotides, the CDR3 is TGTGCCAGCCGACTAGCGGGGGAGGATACGCAGTATTTT. Translating gives CASRLAGEDTQYF.

This clonotype turned up a few times. The chain couples TRBV7-2 to TRBJ2-1; TRBD2 aligns across 14 bases. The trim removed 5 bases at V and 10 bases at J, leaving 13 bases unmatched. CDR3 length: 17 residues. The germline V gene encodes CDR1 SGHTA and CDR2 FQGNSA. CDR3 residues: CASSPWRGTSGSAEQFF. DNA for the CDR3: TGTGCCAGCAGCCCTTGGAGAGGGACTAGCGGGAGTGCGGAGCAGTTCTTC.

This clonotype was observed at least ten times. The chain combines TRBV5-1 with TRBJ1-2; no clear D gene. The V and J ends lost 5 bases and 2 bases respectively, with 10 bases between them. CDR3 length equals 13 residues. Germline CDR1 SGHRS, CDR2 YFSETQ. CDR3 amino acids: CASREAPNYGYTF. CDR3 DNA: TGCGCCAGCAGGGAGGCACCGAACTATGGCTACACCTTC.